What follows is one T cell receptor (beta chain) and its context. This specimen comes from a study of blood T cell repertoires in COVID-19. The CDR3 runs 16 residues. In germline, CDR1 is SGHRS, CDR2 YFSETQ. Trimming took 4 bases from V and 1 from J, leaving 17 bases between them. Using immunoSEQ multiplex PCR, the repertoire was profiled, and TCRdb retains in-frame clones only, with some absent. Of 50,000 to 80,000 clones in the sample, approximately 92% were seen once. This chain connects TRBV5-1 to TRBJ1-1, with no clear D. The clonotype originates from a woman older than 75 with active COVID-19. Source material: peripheral blood. CDR3 residues: CASSPRLRGRNTEAFF. Written as DNA, the CDR3 is TGCGCCAGCAGCCCCCGCCTGCGAGGCCGGAACACTGAAGCTTTCTTT. Complete variable domain (other parts from reference TRBV5-1 and TRBJ1-1): KAGVTQTPRYLIKTRGQQVTLSCSPISGHRSVSWYQQTPGQGLQFLFEYFSETQRNKGNFPGRFSGRQFSNSRSEMNVSTLELGDSALYLCASSPRLRGRNTEAFFGQGTRLTVV.